This T cell receptor beta chain was observed in a study of CD4 T cells in relation to SARS-CoV-2 and coronaviruses. The CDR3 extends over 18 amino acids. V gave up 2 bases and J gave up 0 bases, with 14 bases separating them. Per germline, CDR1 MNHEY and CDR2 SMNVEV (reference sequence). Unexposed donor CD4+ T cells date from about 2011-2019, before the COVID-19 pandemic. Method: immunoSEQ multiplex PCR; TCRdb's copy keeps in-frame clones and lacks some. Of around 70,000 clones listed, about 90% are singletons. This chain connects TRBV27 to TRBJ1-6; D remains unclear. This receptor was identified in a human donor in good health. Sequencing was done on a sample of memory CD4+ T cells from PBMCs. CDR3 in amino acids: CASSLNVDYHSYNSPLHF. The CDR3 nucleotides read TGTGCCAGCAGTTTAAATGTTGACTATCACTCCTATAATTCACCCCTCCACTTT.